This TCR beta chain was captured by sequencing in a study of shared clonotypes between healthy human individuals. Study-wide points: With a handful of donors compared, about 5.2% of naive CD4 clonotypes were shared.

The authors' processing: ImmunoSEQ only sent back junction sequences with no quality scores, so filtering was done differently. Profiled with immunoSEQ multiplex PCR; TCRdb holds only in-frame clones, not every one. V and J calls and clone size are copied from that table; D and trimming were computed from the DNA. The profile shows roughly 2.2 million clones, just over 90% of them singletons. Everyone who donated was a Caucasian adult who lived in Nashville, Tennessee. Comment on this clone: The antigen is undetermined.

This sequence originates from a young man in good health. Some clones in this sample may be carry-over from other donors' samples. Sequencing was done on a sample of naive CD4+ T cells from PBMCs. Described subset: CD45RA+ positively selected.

CDR3 in amino acids: CASSRREWETQYF. The CDR3, as DNA: TGTGCCAGCAGCCGGAGGGAGTGGGAGACCCAGTACTTC. The genes are TRBV5-6 and TRBJ2-5; D is possibly TRBD2 (6 bases). The length of the CDR3 is 13 residues. Trimming took off 4 bases at V and 5 bases at J, with 12 bases between the two ends. CDR1 is SGHDT and CDR2 is YYEEEE in the germline V gene.